One and the same sample provided the 29 T cell receptor beta chains below, sequenced in a study of cytomegalovirus exposure and HLA in healthy donors. PCR employed 60 Vbeta and 13 Jbeta primers. Produced via immunoSEQ multiplex PCR; TCRdb's table is partial and in-frame only. The sample consists of about 150,000 clones, roughly three quarters of them appearing once. Sequencing was done on a sample of PBMCs. The receptors shown here come from a human donor in good health.

J is TRBJ1-1 and V is TRBV6-5; a possible D gene is TRBD1 (6 bases). The CDR3 covers 15 residues. Germline lookup yields CDR1 MNHEY and CDR2 SVGAGI. Trimming cost V 6 bases and J 10 bases, with 24 bases left between them. CDR3 in DNA: TGTGCCAGCAGGGGGGCTACAAGGGACCCCCGGGGAGCTTTCTTT. This translates into CASRGATRDPRGAFF.

This chain links TRBV13 with TRBJ2-7; D is possibly TRBD1 (6 bases). V gave up 4 bases and J gave up 5 bases, with 12 bases separating them. The CDR3 runs to 13 residues. Germline CDR1 and CDR2: PRHDT and FYEKMQ (reference sequence). This chain's CDR3 is CASSSQGFHEQYF. CDR3 DNA: TGTGCCAGCAGCTCCCAGGGGTTCCACGAGCAGTACTTC.

This clone was recorded a few times. The J gene is TRBJ1-1, the V gene TRBV4-3; 7 bases line up with TRBD1. CDR1 is LGHNA and CDR2 is YSLEER in the germline V gene. The CDR3 has 15 residues. Germline trimming cut 0 bases from V and 4 bases from J; bases unmatched to any gene: 5. The DNA of the CDR3 is TGCGCCAGCAGCCAAGATCGAAGGGGGCGCACTGAAGCTTTCTTT. Its protein is CASSQDRRGRTEAFF.

This chain uses TRBV11-1 with TRBJ1-2; D remains ambiguous. Per the germline V gene, CDR1 is SGHAT and CDR2 is FQDESV (reference sequence). The CDR3 sequence is 16 residues long. V dropped 1 base and J dropped 2 bases, with 14 bases sitting between them. The CDR3 spells CASSLDGSFGNYGYTF. The CDR3 nucleotides are TGTGCCAGCAGCTTAGACGGATCCTTCGGGAACTATGGCTACACCTTC.

This clone was seen a few times. This chain links TRBV15 with TRBJ2-1; D might be TRBD2 (5 bases). The CDR3 loop spans 14 amino acids. Germline CDR1 and CDR2: LNHNV and YYDKDF (reference sequence). Trimming shortened V by 8 bases and J by 0 bases, and 11 bases separated the two germline ends. The DNA for the CDR3 is TGTGCCACCCGCGAAGGGAGCTCCTACAATGAGCAGTTCTTC. It is translated as CATREGSSYNEQFF.

This clone was counted between two and nine times. The chain carries TRBV18 and TRBJ2-2; D gene unclear. The CDR3 consists of 13 residues. CDR1 is KGHSH and CDR2 is LQKENI in the germline V gene. V dropped 1 base and J dropped 3 bases, with 3 bases sitting between them. The CDR3 DNA is TGTGCCAGCTCACCACTAGACACCGGGGAGCTGTTTTTT. Translated: CASSPLDTGELFF.

This clone has just one count. This rearrangement joins TRBV4-2 to TRBJ2-3; 11 bases map to TRBD2. The germline V gene encodes CDR1 LGHNA and CDR2 YNFKEQ. V lost 4 bases and J lost 6; bases outside the gene matches: 6. The CDR3 runs 15 residues. The CDR3 loop reads CASSLLSGGADTQYF. CDR3 nucleotides: TGTGCCAGCAGCCTCCTTAGCGGGGGGGCCGATACGCAGTATTTT.

The J gene is TRBJ2-5, the V gene TRBV30; 7 positions agree with TRBD2. CDR3 length: 15 residues. V was pared by 3 bases and J by 3 bases, with 10 bases of the junction left unmatched. Germline V lookup: CDR1 GTSNPN, CDR2 SVGIG (reference sequence). DNA of the CDR3: TGTGCCTGGAGCACCATGAAGCTAGCGGAAGAGACCCAGTACTTC. Translation gives CAWSTMKLAEETQYF.

The chain is built from TRBV4-2 and TRBJ1-4, with 7 positions matching TRBD1. This CDR3 has 14 residues. CDR1 and CDR2 (germline): LGHNA, YNFKEQ. Losses at the gene ends were 4 bases for V and 5 bases for J; bases not matched to a gene: 4. In DNA form, the CDR3 reads TGTGCCAGCAGCCCCTCGGACAGGAATGAAAAACTGTTTTTT. Translated: CASSPSDRNEKLFF.

The chain uses TRBV19 and TRBJ2-7; 8 nucleotides agree with TRBD2. The trim removed 4 bases at V and 5 bases at J, leaving 22 bases unmatched. CDR1 and CDR2 from the germline V gene are LNHDA and SQIVND (reference sequence). The CDR3 is 19 amino acids. For the CDR3, the DNA is TGTGCCAGTAGTAATTTCGGGAAAGTCGGCGGGAGGCCGGTAAACGAGCAGTACTTC. Amino acids: CASSNFGKVGGRPVNEQYF.

The CDR3 protein is CASSEGRVSPLHF. The DNA for the CDR3 is TGTGCCAGCAGCGAGGGTAGGGTGTCACCCCTCCACTTT. The genes are TRBV2 and TRBJ1-6; D remains unclear. CDR1 and CDR2 (germline): SNHLY, FYNNEI. The CDR3 has 13 amino acids. V lost 6 bases to trimming and J lost 10 bases, with 13 bases between them. The full variable domain, its missing parts supplied by reference TRBV2 and TRBJ1-6, is EPEVTQTPSHQVTQMGQEVILRCVPISNHLYFYWYRQILGQKVEFLVSFYNNEISEKSEIFDDQFSVERPDGSNFTLKIRSTKLEDSAMYFCASSEGRVSPLHFGNGTRLTVT.

With regard to this clone: Germline and junction disagree at one end, which may indicate a read error. This chain links TRBV7-2 with TRBJ1-2; the D is unclear. The CDR3 consists of 14 residues. CDR1 is SGHTA, CDR2 FQGNSA, per germline. The CDR3 region is CASSFFGDIYGYPF. In DNA form, the CDR3 reads TGTGCCAGCAGCTTCTTCGGGGATATCTATGGCTACCCCTTC.

Here the CDR3 DNA reads TGTGCCAGCAGCCAATGGGGGGGGTCCTACAATGAGCAGTTCTTC. This codes for CASSQWGGSYNEQFF. The chain has TRBV14 and TRBJ2-1; 7 nucleotides align to TRBD2. Trimming at V came to 2 bases and at J to 1 base, leaving 2 bases not matched to a gene. This CDR3 has 15 residues. Germline assignment: CDR1 SGHDN and CDR2 FVKESK.

This rearrangement joins TRBV5-1 to TRBJ1-2; 11 bases match TRBD1. V was clipped by 4 bases and J by 4 bases; unmatched bases: 15. Germline CDR1 is SGHRS and CDR2 is YFSETQ. CDR3 length: 18 amino acids. The CDR3 reads CASSPRKVRDRGSYGYTF. The CDR3 DNA is TGCGCCAGCAGCCCTAGAAAGGTCCGGGACAGGGGGTCCTATGGCTACACCTTC.

The chain employs TRBV4-1 and TRBJ1-5, with D hard to call. The V and J ends lost 3 bases and 4 bases respectively, with 10 bases between them. CDR3 length: 14 residues. In germline, CDR1 is MGHRA, CDR2 YSYEKL. The CDR3 region is CASSHTVLNQPQHF. In nucleotides, the CDR3 is TGCGCCAGCAGCCATACAGTCCTGAATCAGCCCCAGCATTTT.

The V call is TRBV15, the J call TRBJ2-6, with 7 bases aligning to TRBD1. CDR3 length equals 17 residues. With V trimmed by 3 bases and J by 1 base, 6 bases remained unmatched. Germline-derived CDR1 and CDR2 are LNHNV and YYDKDF (reference sequence). The CDR3 region is CATSRRQGLSGANVLTF. The CDR3 DNA is TGTGCCACCAGCAGGAGACAGGGTCTTTCTGGGGCCAACGTCCTGACTTTC.

The chain joins TRBV5-4 to TRBJ2-5; possible D gene TRBD2, 5 bases. This CDR3 spans 15 amino acids. The germline CDR1 and CDR2 sequences are SGHNT and YYREEE (reference sequence). V lost 1 base and J 1 base, leaving 11 bases between the germline ends. CDR3: CASSLRTRAQETQYF. Here the CDR3 DNA reads TGTGCCAGCAGCTTGAGGACGAGGGCCCAAGAGACCCAGTACTTC.

This clone appeared once. The chain joins TRBV4-3 to TRBJ2-1, with D possibly matching TRBD2 (6 bases). Germline CDR1 and CDR2: LGHNA and YSLEER. The CDR3 is 14 residues long. V gave up 2 bases and J gave up 10 bases, with 15 bases separating them. CDR3 protein: CASSQRTRDSEQFF. DNA of the CDR3: TGCGCCAGCAGCCAACGGACCCGGGACTCGGAGCAGTTCTTC.

V usage is TRBV15 and J usage is TRBJ1-1; no reliable D call. Germline V gives CDR1 LNHNV, CDR2 YYDKDF (reference sequence). The CDR3 length is 15 residues. Trimming removed 3 bases at V and 0 bases at J, with 11 bases between. DNA of the CDR3: TGTGCCACCAGCAGGCCACGGACTTTGAACACTGAAGCTTTCTTT. Translated: CATSRPRTLNTEAFF.

This chain joins TRBV4-2 and TRBJ2-1; possibly TRBD2 for D (5 bases). Trimming shortened V by 8 bases and J by 3 bases, and 11 bases separated the two germline ends. The CDR3 totals 13 residues. Germline loops: CDR1 LGHNA, CDR2 YNFKEQ. The CDR3 region is CASEGADYNEQFF. The CDR3 DNA is TGTGCCAGCGAGGGCGCCGACTACAATGAGCAGTTCTTC.

V is TRBV6-6 and J is TRBJ1-2; D gene ambiguous. Trimming pared 2 bases from V and 8 bases from J, leaving 12 bases between. This CDR3 spans 13 amino acids. Per germline, CDR1 MNHNY and CDR2 SVGAGI (reference sequence). Here the CDR3 reads CASSYTEEAGYTF. CDR3 bases: TGTGCCAGCAGTTACACCGAAGAAGCGGGCTACACCTTC.

The V gene is TRBV4-3, the J gene TRBJ1-1, with 9 bases matching TRBD1. CDR3 length: 15 amino acids. The V gene end was trimmed by 1 base and the J gene end by 1 base; junction bases not matched to a gene: 1. The germline V gene encodes CDR1 LGHNA and CDR2 YSLEER. The CDR3 here is CASSQGTGENTEAFF. In DNA, the CDR3 is TGCGCCAGCAGCCAAGGGACAGGGGAGAACACTGAAGCTTTCTTT.

The V gene is TRBV19, the J gene TRBJ1-1, with TRBD1 identical over 11 bases. The CDR3 totals 19 residues. V was clipped by 5 bases and J by 1 base; unmatched bases: 15. Germline V CDR1 and CDR2: LNHDA, SQIVND (reference sequence). In DNA form, the CDR3 reads TGTGCCAGTAGTGTACGGACCGCACAAGGACAGGGGGCGAACACTGAAGCTTTCTTT. Translated, it gives CASSVRTAQGQGANTEAFF. Variable domain in full (rest from reference TRBV19 and TRBJ1-1): DGGITQSPKYLFRKEGQNVTLSCEQNLNHDAMYWYRQDPGQGLRLIYYSQIVNDFQKGDIAEGYSVSREKKESFPLTVTSAQKNPTAFYLCASSVRTAQGQGANTEAFFGQGTRLTVV.

There are a few counts of this clone. The gene calls are TRBV11-3 and TRBJ2-1; no clear D gene. This CDR3 has 12 residues. V was trimmed by 5 bases and J by 4 bases, leaving 6 bases between them. Germline V lookup: CDR1 SGHNT, CDR2 YENEEA. The CDR3 bases are TGTGCCAGCAGCCTGGAGTACAATGAGCAGTTCTTC. Its protein is CASSLEYNEQFF. The variable domain in full, with the rest retrieved from reference TRBV11-3 and TRBJ2-1, is EAGVVQSPRYKIIEKKQPVAFWCNPISGHNTLYWYLQNLGQGPELLIRYENEEAVDDSQLPKDRFSAERLKGVDSTLKIQPAELGDSAVYLCASSLEYNEQFFGPGTRLTVL.

The chain carries TRBV7-9 and TRBJ2-5, with a weak D call TRBD2 (6 bases). TRBJ2-7 explains the end of the DNA better; the J call may be wrong. CDR3 length: 11 residues. Germline V gene lookup returns CDR1 SEHNR and CDR2 FQNEAQ (reference sequence). As DNA, the CDR3 is TGTGCCACGGTGGGGGGAAACGAGCAGTACTTC. The encoded protein is CATVGGNEQYF.

V is TRBV28 and J is TRBJ2-2; 9 nucleotides match TRBD2. CDR3 length equals 15 residues. The junction had 4 bases not matched to a gene; V was cut back by 1 base and J by 7 bases. Germline values: CDR1 MDHEN, CDR2 SYDVKM. CDR3 region: CASSLSAGGVGELFF. DNA of the CDR3: TGTGCCAGCAGTTTATCAGCGGGAGGCGTCGGGGAGCTGTTTTTT.

The rearrangement links TRBV6-5 to TRBJ1-1; the D gene is possibly TRBD1 (6 bases). There are 14 residues in the CDR3. Germline lookup yields CDR1 MNHEY and CDR2 SVGAGI. Trimming shortened V by 6 bases and J by 1 base, and 12 bases separated the two germline ends. CDR3 in DNA: TGTGCCAGCAGCAAAGGACAGAAGAACACTGAAGCTTTCTTT. It encodes CASSKGQKNTEAFF.

V and J are TRBV27 and TRBJ2-5, with 9 bases matching TRBD1. V gave up 5 bases and J gave up 4 bases; unmatched junction bases: 8. CDR1 MNHEY and CDR2 SMNVEV come from the germline V gene (reference sequence). CDR3 length: 15 residues. CDR3 region: CASSPAGDRVETQYF. CDR3 bases: TGTGCCAGCAGTCCAGCCGGGGACAGGGTAGAGACCCAGTACTTC.

The J gene is TRBJ1-1, the V gene TRBV30, with 7 bases fitting TRBD1. V was pared by 3 bases and J by 5 bases, with 6 bases of the junction left unmatched. The CDR3 runs 13 residues. Germline V CDR1 and CDR2: GTSNPN, SVGIG (reference sequence). The CDR3 DNA sequence: TGTGCCTGGAGCTGGGACAGAGGAACTGAAGCTTTCTTT. This translates into CAWSWDRGTEAFF.